Presented here are 32 T cell receptor beta chains from one specimen sequenced in a study of cytomegalovirus exposure and HLA in healthy donors. Both 60 Vbeta primers and 13 Jbeta primers went into the PCR. TCRdb's table, derived via immunoSEQ multiplex PCR, lists solely in-frame clones and lacks some. The sample consists of approximately 190,000 clones, about 81% of them appearing once. Sequencing input: PBMCs. These receptors all stem from a woman aged 18-29 years in good health and CMV-seronegative.

The rearrangement uses TRBV27 and TRBJ1-5; no definite D call. The V gene lost 2 bases and the J gene lost 2 bases, with 7 bases spanning the gap. The CDR3 covers 14 residues. From germline, CDR1 is MNHEY and CDR2 SMNVEV (reference sequence). The DNA for the CDR3 is TGTGCCAGCAGTTTAGGAGGAGGCAATCAGCCCCAGCATTTT. Translating it yields CASSLGGGNQPQHF.

This chain uses TRBV7-3 with TRBJ1-4; 7 bases match TRBD1. The germline CDR1 and CDR2 sequences are SGHTA and FQGTGA. V was clipped by 2 bases and J by 4 bases; unmatched bases: 7. The CDR3 has 16 amino acids. In nucleotides, the CDR3 is TGTGCCAGCAGCTTATGCGGGACAGATCATAATGAAAAACTGTTTTTT. It codes for CASSLCGTDHNEKLFF.

This chain joins TRBV5-1 and TRBJ1-3; weak D call: TRBD1 (6 bases). The V end was cut by 3 bases, the J end by 3 bases, with 13 bases between. CDR1 is SGHRS, CDR2 YFSETQ, per germline. CDR3 length equals 15 residues. CDR3 nucleotide sequence: TGCGCCAGCAGCTCCGCGGGGGCAAATGGAAACACCATATATTTT. Its protein product is CASSSAGANGNTIYF.

V usage is TRBV2 and J usage is TRBJ2-2; 9 bases map to TRBD2. CDR3 length equals 13 residues. The junction had 7 bases not matched to a gene; V was cut back by 10 bases and J by 7 bases. Germline V lookup: CDR1 SNHLY, CDR2 FYNNEI. CDR3 DNA: TGTGCCAACCTAGGGACTAGCTACGGGGAGCTGTTTTTT. Translated: CANLGTSYGELFF.

This clone has just one count. The chain is built from TRBV5-1 and TRBJ2-2; 12 bases map to TRBD2. Per the germline V gene, CDR1 is SGHRS and CDR2 is YFSETQ. J lost 6 bases, V lost 4 bases, and 7 bases had no gene match. This CDR3 comprises 16 residues. This chain's CDR3 is CASSPGLAGPAGELFF. For the CDR3, the DNA is TGCGCCAGCAGCCCAGGACTAGCGGGGCCCGCCGGGGAGCTGTTTTTT.

The chain has TRBV29-1 and TRBJ1-5; 7 bases agree with TRBD1. Germline loops: CDR1 SQVTM, CDR2 ANQGSEA. The CDR3 is made up of 13 amino acids. The junction had 6 bases not matched to a gene; V was cut back by 8 bases and J by 2 bases. In DNA, the CDR3 is TGCAGCCACAGTACAGGGGGCAATCAGCCCCAGCATTTT. It translates to CSHSTGGNQPQHF.

CDR3 coding DNA: TGTGCCAGCAGCTTTTCAGGGATGAACACTGAAGCTTTCTTT. As protein: CASSFSGMNTEAFF. This chain joins TRBV5-4 and TRBJ1-1; TRBD1 might be the D (5 bases). The ends were cut back, 2 bases at V and 0 bases at J, with 8 bases in the middle. The V gene's germline CDR1 is SGHNT and CDR2 YYREEE (reference sequence). This CDR3 is built from 14 residues.

The chain uses TRBV10-3 and TRBJ2-7; 8 bases fit TRBD2. Germline trimming cut 6 bases from V and 3 bases from J; bases unmatched to any gene: 1. CDR1 and CDR2 from the germline V gene are ENHRY and SYGVKD. CDR3 length equals 12 residues. CDR3 protein: CAIRAGDYEQYF. The CDR3 DNA reads TGTGCCATCAGAGCGGGGGACTACGAGCAGTACTTC.

This chain uses TRBV7-2 with TRBJ1-5; D is uncertain. The CDR3 extends over 13 amino acids. Germline CDR1 reads SGHTA; CDR2 reads FQGNSA. Between the trimmed V and J ends, which lost 1 base and 6 bases, there was a span of 7 bases. CDR3 sequence reads: CASSLDGSQPQHF. The DNA for the CDR3 is TGTGCCAGCAGCTTAGACGGTTCTCAGCCCCAGCATTTT.

The sample holds one count of this clone. V and J are TRBV29-1 and TRBJ2-1, with TRBD1 matching 8 bases. The J segment lost 7 bases and the V segment lost 4 bases, leaving 9 bases of the junction unmatched. The CDR3 covers 14 residues. The germline CDR1 and CDR2 sequences are SQVTM and ANQGSEA. The CDR3: CSVVLRTGPNEQFF. The CDR3 DNA sequence: TGCAGCGTTGTTCTGCGGACAGGGCCTAATGAGCAGTTCTTC.

The CDR3, as DNA: TGTGCCAGCAACCAAAATACAGGGGGCCTGAACGGGGAGCTGTTTTTT. Protein product: CASNQNTGGLNGELFF. The V and J genes are TRBV7-6 and TRBJ2-2; 9 bases map to TRBD1. The CDR3 is 16 amino acids. The junction had 13 bases not matched to a gene; V was cut back by 7 bases and J by 7 bases. Per germline, CDR1 SGHVS and CDR2 FNYEAQ. Drawing the rest from reference TRBV7-6 and TRBJ2-2, the complete variable domain is GAGVSQSPRYKVTKRGQDVALRCDPISGHVSLYWYRQALGQGPEFLTYFNYEAQQDKSGLPNDRFSAERPEGSISTLTIQRTEQRDSAMYRCASNQNTGGLNGELFFGEGSRLTVL.

V and J are TRBV6-5 and TRBJ2-3; no clear D gene. Germline lookup yields CDR1 MNHEY and CDR2 SVGAGI. The CDR3 covers 13 residues. The germline V and J ends were trimmed by 6 bases and 2 bases, with 9 bases remaining between them. The CDR3 DNA follows: TGTGCCAGCAGGGCCGCCAACACAGATACGCAGTATTTT. It is translated as CASRAANTDTQYF.

This chain joins TRBV2 and TRBJ1-5, with TRBD1 identical over 9 bases. Germline V CDR1 and CDR2: SNHLY, FYNNEI. The CDR3 length is 15 residues. Trimming took 4 bases from V and 2 from J; bases not matched to a gene: 3. As DNA, the CDR3 is TGTGCCAGCAGTGCACAGGGGGCCCGCAATCAGCCCCAGCATTTT. Translating gives CASSAQGARNQPQHF.

This clone was observed a handful of times. The CDR3 DNA reads as TGTGCCAGCAGTGGGGGCAGGGCCTACACAGATACGCAGTATTTT. This gives the protein CASSGGRAYTDTQYF. The V and J genes are TRBV6-4 and TRBJ2-3, with a weak D call TRBD1 (5 bases). The CDR3 sequence is 15 residues long. V was clipped by 4 bases and J by 2 bases, with 13 bases between them. CDR1 is MRHNA, CDR2 SNTAGT, per germline.

The V and J genes are TRBV2 and TRBJ2-2, with a weak D call TRBD1 (6 bases). The germline gives CDR1 SNHLY, CDR2 FYNNEI. Deletions cut 1 base from V and 7 bases from J, with 7 bases between. This CDR3 has 13 amino acids. CDR3 nucleotide sequence: TGTGCCAGCAGTGAAGAGGGGGTCGGGGAGCTGTTTTTT. Translation: CASSEEGVGELFF.

The chain is built from TRBV7-2 and TRBJ2-7; D is unclear. The CDR3 sequence is 12 residues long. V shed 1 base and J shed 5 bases, with 6 bases lying between them. Germline loops: CDR1 SGHTA, CDR2 FQGNSA. CDR3 coding DNA: TGTGCCAGCAGCTTAGGAGCCCACGAGCAGTACTTC. Its translation: CASSLGAHEQYF.

The chain couples TRBV7-9 to TRBJ2-3; D is perhaps TRBD1 (7 bases). Germline CDR1 reads SEHNR; CDR2 reads FQNEAQ (reference sequence). CDR3 length: 15 amino acids. Trimming removed 8 bases at V and 4 bases at J, with 19 bases between. The CDR3 reads CASLNRGGVSDTQYF. The CDR3 region has the DNA TGTGCCAGCTTAAACAGGGGAGGTGTTTCAGATACGCAGTATTTT.

V is TRBV9 and J is TRBJ2-7; 8 bases agree with TRBD2. The CDR3 is 13 residues long. Losses at the gene ends were 5 bases for V and 2 bases for J; bases not matched to a gene: 3. Germline lookup yields CDR1 SGDLS and CDR2 YYNGEE. CDR3 in amino acids: CASSEGLAYEQYF. The CDR3 coding sequence is TGTGCCAGCAGTGAGGGACTAGCCTACGAGCAGTACTTC.

This clone was detected a few times. The rearrangement links TRBV6-1 to TRBJ2-7; D is possibly TRBD1 (6 bases). Between the trimmed V and J ends, which lost 5 bases and 0 bases, there was a span of 8 bases. The CDR3 sequence is 13 residues long. CDR1 MNHNS and CDR2 SASEGT come from the germline V gene. The CDR3: CASSRQDSYEQYF. Here the CDR3 DNA reads TGTGCCAGCAGTAGACAGGACTCCTACGAGCAGTACTTC.

The rearrangement links TRBV9 to TRBJ1-1, with 8 bases aligning to TRBD1. Germline assignment: CDR1 SGDLS and CDR2 YYNGEE. The CDR3 spans 17 residues. J gave up 3 bases and V 5 bases, and 15 bases lay outside the gene matches. The CDR3 nucleotides are TGTGCCAGCAGTCACCCTACGGACAGGGCTCTAGACACTGAAGCTTTCTTT. This gives the protein CASSHPTDRALDTEAFF.

The V gene is TRBV9, the J gene TRBJ1-1, with a possible D match to TRBD1 (5 bases). Germline CDR1 SGDLS, CDR2 YYNGEE. V was shortened by 5 bases and J by 1 base, with 12 bases between the two germline ends. The CDR3 is made up of 14 amino acids. CDR3 sequence: CASSPLTGNTEAFF. The CDR3 DNA is TGTGCCAGCAGTCCTTTAACAGGGAACACTGAAGCTTTCTTT.

CDR3 in amino acids: CASSPRQGANEKLFF. The CDR3 DNA reads TGTGCCAGCTCACCACGACAGGGGGCTAATGAAAAACTGTTTTTT. J is TRBJ1-4 and V is TRBV18, with 9 bases identical to TRBD1. V was clipped by 1 base and J by 3 bases; unmatched bases: 0. CDR1 is KGHSH and CDR2 is LQKENI in the germline V gene. The CDR3 extends over 15 amino acids.

V usage is TRBV5-4 and J usage is TRBJ2-3; 7 nucleotides agree with TRBD2. Germline V lookup: CDR1 SGHNT, CDR2 YYREEE (reference sequence). V shed 6 bases and J 2 bases; nucleotides not matched to a gene: 12. The CDR3 is made up of 16 amino acids. CDR3 nucleotides: TGTGCCAGCACCCCCCCGGGGGGAGGGAACACAGATACGCAGTATTTT. It specifies CASTPPGGGNTDTQYF. The full variable domain, completed using reference TRBV5-4 and TRBJ2-3, is ETGVTQSPTHLIKTRGQQVTLRCSSQSGHNTVSWYQQALGQGPQFIFQYYREEENGRGNFPPRFSGLQFPNYSSELNVNALELDDSALYLCASTPPGGGNTDTQYFGPGTRLTVL.

V gene TRBV2 combines with J gene TRBJ2-7; D ambiguous. Germline CDR1 SNHLY, CDR2 FYNNEI. The CDR3 sequence is 14 residues long. V was shortened by 1 base and J by 1 base, with 8 bases between the two germline ends. The CDR3 region is CASSEGSVSYEQYF. The CDR3 region has the DNA TGTGCCAGCAGTGAAGGGTCGGTTTCCTACGAGCAGTACTTC.

This chain connects TRBV11-2 to TRBJ1-3; 9 nucleotides align to TRBD1. Per the germline V gene, CDR1 is SGHAT and CDR2 is FQNNGV. The ends lost 5 bases at V and 3 bases at J; junction bases unmatched: 8. This CDR3 region has 16 residues. DNA of the CDR3: TGTGCCAGCAGCCGATCGACAGGGGGAGGTGGAAACACCATATATTTT. This encodes CASSRSTGGGGNTIYF.

Only one count was recorded for this clone. The chain joins TRBV15 to TRBJ1-6, with 9 bases matching TRBD1. This CDR3 is 16 amino acids long. The germline CDR1 and CDR2 sequences are LNHNV and YYDKDF (reference sequence). Germline trimming cut 5 bases from V and 5 bases from J; bases unmatched to any gene: 7. CDR3 sequence reads: CATSALQGADNSPLHF. For the CDR3, the DNA is TGTGCCACCAGCGCTTTACAGGGGGCAGATAATTCACCCCTCCACTTT.

V and J are TRBV9 and TRBJ2-1; 11 bases align to TRBD2. CDR3 length: 14 amino acids. The junction had 3 bases not matched to a gene; V was cut back by 5 bases and J by 5 bases. CDR1 is SGDLS and CDR2 is YYNGEE in the germline V gene. The CDR3 region is CASSGGLADNEQFF. The CDR3 DNA sequence: TGTGCCAGCAGTGGGGGACTAGCGGACAATGAGCAGTTCTTC.

V is TRBV6-5 and J is TRBJ2-7, with D perhaps matching TRBD2 (6 bases). The CDR3 has 15 residues. From germline, CDR1 is MNHEY and CDR2 SVGAGI. V was shortened by 5 bases and J by 0 bases, with 14 bases between the two germline ends. CDR3: CASSPTGATSYEQYF. DNA for the CDR3: TGTGCCAGCAGTCCTACGGGAGCTACCTCCTACGAGCAGTACTTC.

CDR3 loop: CASSRSGRVLDTQYF. CDR3 nucleotide sequence: TGTGCCAGCAGCCGAAGCGGGAGGGTGTTAGATACGCAGTATTTT. The gene calls are TRBV7-3 and TRBJ2-3; 10 bases line up with TRBD2. CDR3 length: 15 amino acids. With V trimmed by 5 bases and J by 5 bases, 7 bases remained unmatched. In germline, CDR1 is SGHTA, CDR2 FQGTGA.

The chain links TRBV15 to TRBJ2-3, with a tentative D call TRBD1 (6 bases). From germline, CDR1 is LNHNV and CDR2 YYDKDF (reference sequence). This CDR3 contains 16 residues. The germline V and J ends were trimmed by 0 bases and 3 bases, with 13 bases remaining between them. The CDR3 nucleotides are TGTGCCACCAGCAGAGAGCCACAGGGTAATACAGATACGCAGTATTTT. It translates to CATSREPQGNTDTQYF.

The gene calls are TRBV15 and TRBJ1-2; the D is unclear. Trimming shortened V by 3 bases and J by 7 bases, and 6 bases separated the two germline ends. Germline V gene data show CDR1 as LNHNV and CDR2 as YYDKDF (reference sequence). The CDR3 has 11 amino acids. CDR3 sequence (DNA): TGTGCCACCAGCAGCATTGTTGGCTACACCTTC. This encodes CATSSIVGYTF.

With respect to this clone: Germline is not matched at one junction end, which may reflect a read error. The J gene is TRBJ2-3, the V gene TRBV29-1; 9 positions agree with TRBD2. The CDR3 length is 13 residues. Germline CDR1 is SQVTM and CDR2 is ANQGSEA. The CDR3 here is CSVEAGGMDTQYF. The CDR3 nucleotides are TGCAGCGTCGAAGCGGGAGGAATGGATACGCAGTATTTT.